Here is one T cell receptor (beta chain) with its context. Antigen unknown. One end of the junction varies from germline; a read error may be responsible. The record originates from a study of blood T cells in healthy people across ages. Germline V gives CDR1 SNHLY, CDR2 FYNNEI. The CDR3 length is 13 residues. General study points: More naive CD4+ cells and higher diversity were found in long-lived than in aged donors. It was held that the diversity estimates obtained from one million T cells were underestimates. Older age went with lower TCR beta diversity per million T cells, in a roughly linear way.

Primed by a sample-barcoded 5' primer and a J-beta primer mix, a second PCR proceeded for 7 to 11 cycles. Every cDNA molecule bore a tag from a template-switch adaptor containing 12 random nucleotides. A single record per CDR3 protein comes from TCRdb applying MiXCR to the 5' RACE reads. Here the sample spans 910,000 or so distinct CDR3 sequences, roughly half being singletons. The gene calls are TRBV2 and TRBJ2-1; no firm D call. The sequence came from a woman aged 60-75 years in good health. The sequenced sample consisted of blood. CDR3 sequence (DNA): TGTGCCAGTAGTGTCGGCTATAACAATGAGCAGTTCTTC. Its protein is CASSVGYNNEQFF.